This T cell receptor (beta chain) came from a study of CD8+ T cells in alopecia areata. Study-level results: The study also sequences resident alphabeta T cells of normal skin in scalp samples. Lesional tissue from the scalp (especially in alopecia totalis/universalis) showed higher clonality than normal scalp.

Following extraction, RNA underwent reverse transcription to cDNA, which served as the sequencing template. The protocol was immunoSEQ multiplex PCR, while the TCRdb copy is restricted to in-frame clones and leaves out a portion. The profile shows roughly 20,000 clones, roughly 60% of them singletons. Germline V gene data show CDR1 as SGHDN and CDR2 as FVKESK. Trimming cost V 5 bases and J 2 bases; bases outside gene matches: 5. There are 15 residues in the CDR3. About five patients had their CD4+ cells sorted into CD25+CD127- cells. Alopecia areata patients provided lesional scalp punch biopsies and peripheral blood. PBMCs yielded sorted CD4+ and CD8+ T cells. Comments on this clone: Its specificity is not known.

The rearrangement joins TRBV14 to TRBJ1-1; 10 positions agree with TRBD1. The TCR sequence derives from a human donor with alopecia areata. The sequenced sample consisted of CD4+ Tregs sorted from blood. CDR3 DNA: TGTGCCAGCAGCTCCCTGACAGGGGGCAACACTGAAGCTTTCTTT. As protein: CASSSLTGGNTEAFF. Based on the CDR3 plus reference TRBV14 and TRBJ1-1, the full variable domain is EAGVTQFPSHSVIEKGQTVTLRCDPISGHDNLYWYRRVMGKEIKFLLHFVKESKQDESGMPNNRFLAERTGGTYSTLKVQPAELEDSGVYFCASSSLTGGNTEAFFGQGTRLTVV.